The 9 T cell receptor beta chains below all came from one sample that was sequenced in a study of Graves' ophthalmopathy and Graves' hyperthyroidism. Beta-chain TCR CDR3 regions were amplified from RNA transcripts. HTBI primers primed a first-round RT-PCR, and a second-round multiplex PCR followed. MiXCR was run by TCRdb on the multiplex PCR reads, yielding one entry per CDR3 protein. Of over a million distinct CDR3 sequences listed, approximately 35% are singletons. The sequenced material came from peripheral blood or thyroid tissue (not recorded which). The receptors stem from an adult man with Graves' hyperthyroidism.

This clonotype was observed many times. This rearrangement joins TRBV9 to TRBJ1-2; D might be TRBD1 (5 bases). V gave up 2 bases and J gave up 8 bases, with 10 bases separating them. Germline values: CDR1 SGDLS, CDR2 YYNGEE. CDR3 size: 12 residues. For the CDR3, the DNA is TGTGCCAGCAGCGTGCAGGGAGGAGGCTACACCTTC. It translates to CASSVQGGGYTF.

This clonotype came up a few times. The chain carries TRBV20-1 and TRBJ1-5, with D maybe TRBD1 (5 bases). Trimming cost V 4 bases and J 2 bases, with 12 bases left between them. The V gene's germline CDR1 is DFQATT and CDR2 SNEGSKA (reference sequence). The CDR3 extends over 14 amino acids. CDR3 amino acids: CSAMGGGGNQPQHF. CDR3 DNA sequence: TGCAGTGCTATGGGGGGTGGGGGCAATCAGCCCCAGCATTTT.

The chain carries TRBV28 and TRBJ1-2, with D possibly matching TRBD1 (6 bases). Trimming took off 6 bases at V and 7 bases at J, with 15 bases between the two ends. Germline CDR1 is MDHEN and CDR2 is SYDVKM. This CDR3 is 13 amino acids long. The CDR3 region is CASRPGTIPGYTF. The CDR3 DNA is TGTGCCAGCAGGCCAGGGACAATCCCTGGCTACACCTTC.

The CDR3 nucleotides read TGTGCCAGCAGCACACGGACTAGCGGGAGCGAATGGTTGAGCCGAGAGACCCAGTACTTC. It encodes CASSTRTSGSEWLSRETQYF. This chain connects TRBV5-4 to TRBJ2-5, with 13 bases that match TRBD2. The V and J ends lost 4 bases and 4 bases, in that order; junction bases with no gene match: 19. Germline-derived CDR1 and CDR2 are SGHNT and YYREEE (reference sequence). The CDR3 consists of 20 residues.

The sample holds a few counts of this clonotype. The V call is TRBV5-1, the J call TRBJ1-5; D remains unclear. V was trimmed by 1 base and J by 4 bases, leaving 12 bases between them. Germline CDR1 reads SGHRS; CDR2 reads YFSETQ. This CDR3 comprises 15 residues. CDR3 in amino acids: CASSLRGLANQPQHF. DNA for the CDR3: TGCGCCAGCAGCTTGAGAGGGCTTGCAAATCAGCCCCAGCATTTT.

The CDR3 sequence is CSPPGIRYNSPLHF. For the CDR3, the DNA is TGCAGCCCTCCGGGGATACGATATAATTCACCCCTCCACTTT. This chain joins TRBV29-1 and TRBJ1-6; D gene unclear. V was cut by 8 bases and J by 4 bases, with 15 bases left in between. The CDR3 loop spans 14 amino acids. Germline V gives CDR1 SQVTM, CDR2 ANQGSEA.

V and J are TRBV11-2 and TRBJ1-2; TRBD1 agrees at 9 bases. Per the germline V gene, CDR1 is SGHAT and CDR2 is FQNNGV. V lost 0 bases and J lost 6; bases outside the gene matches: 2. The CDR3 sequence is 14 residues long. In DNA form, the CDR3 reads TGTGCCAGCAGCTTAGAAACAGGGGGCAATGGCTACACCTTC. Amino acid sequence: CASSLETGGNGYTF.

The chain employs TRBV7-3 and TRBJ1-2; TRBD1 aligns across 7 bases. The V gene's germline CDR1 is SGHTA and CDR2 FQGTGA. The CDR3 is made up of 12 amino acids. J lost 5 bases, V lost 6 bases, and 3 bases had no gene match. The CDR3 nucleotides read TGTGCCAGCAGAGAGGGACAGTATGGCTACACCTTC. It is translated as CASREGQYGYTF. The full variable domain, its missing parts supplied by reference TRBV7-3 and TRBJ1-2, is GAGVSQTPSNKVTEKGKYVELRCDPISGHTALYWYRQSLGQGPEFLIYFQGTGAADDSGLPNDRFFAVRPEGSVSTLKIQRTERGDSAVYLCASREGQYGYTFGSGTRLTVV.

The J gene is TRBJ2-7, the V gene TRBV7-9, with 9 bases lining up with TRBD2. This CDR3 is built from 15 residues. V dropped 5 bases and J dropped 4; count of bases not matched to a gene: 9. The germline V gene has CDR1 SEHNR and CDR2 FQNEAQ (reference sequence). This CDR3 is CASSVGVAGAYEQYF. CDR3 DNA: TGTGCCAGCAGCGTAGGGGTAGCGGGAGCATACGAGCAGTACTTC.